The 21 T cell receptor beta chains given below trace back to one sample, sequenced in a study of cytomegalovirus exposure and HLA in healthy donors. Use of 60 Vbeta and 13 Jbeta primers characterized the PCR. Profiled with immunoSEQ multiplex PCR; TCRdb holds only in-frame clones, not every one. The sample has 120,000 to 150,000 clones, roughly 77% seen once. Sequencing was carried out using PBMCs. Every receptor here comes from a man in his forties in good health and CMV-seronegative.

The chain joins TRBV4-3 to TRBJ2-1; the match to TRBD1 covers 9 bases. J gave up 5 bases and V 4 bases, and 9 bases lay outside the gene matches. The CDR3 consists of 16 residues. Germline loops: CDR1 LGHNA, CDR2 YSLEER. In nucleotides, the CDR3 is TGCGCCAGCAGCCCCTTGGGGACAGGGCCAGACAATGAGCAGTTCTTC. This gives the protein CASSPLGTGPDNEQFF.

Only a few counts were recorded for this clone. The chain combines TRBV4-1 with TRBJ1-1; TRBD1 might be the D (5 bases). V dropped 1 base and J dropped 3 bases, with 12 bases sitting between them. Germline assignment: CDR1 MGHRA and CDR2 YSYEKL. This CDR3 is 15 amino acids long. CDR3 region: CASSQGPTRDTEAFF. The DNA of the CDR3 is TGCGCCAGCAGCCAAGGCCCTACCAGGGACACTGAAGCTTTCTTT.

This chain links TRBV27 with TRBJ2-1; TRBD2 matches at 9 bases. V trimming: 4 bases; J trimming: 7 bases; junction bases outside the gene matches: 11. Per the germline V gene, CDR1 is MNHEY and CDR2 is SMNVEV (reference sequence). The CDR3 is 16 amino acids. The CDR3 DNA follows: TGTGCCAGCAGTTCCCCCCAGAGTAGCGGGGGAAATGAGCAGTTCTTC. Protein sequence: CASSSPQSSGGNEQFF.

The chain couples TRBV4-1 to TRBJ2-2; possibly TRBD2 for D (6 bases). CDR1 is MGHRA, CDR2 YSYEKL, per germline. V was cut by 0 bases and J by 7 bases, with 15 bases left in between. CDR3 length: 16 amino acids. The CDR3 loop reads CASSQEWDFVGGELFF. The CDR3 nucleotides are TGCGCCAGCAGCCAAGAATGGGACTTCGTCGGCGGGGAGCTGTTTTTT.

The chain couples TRBV7-3 to TRBJ2-3, with D tentatively TRBD1 (6 bases). V was clipped by 5 bases and J by 1 base, with 10 bases between them. The germline CDR1 and CDR2 sequences are SGHTA and FQGTGA. This CDR3 has 14 amino acids. CDR3 region: CASSTGTRTDTQYF. The CDR3 DNA reads as TGTGCCAGCAGCACCGGGACACGCACAGATACGCAGTATTTT.

The V gene is TRBV6-5, the J gene TRBJ2-3, with D unresolved. Germline CDR1 is MNHEY and CDR2 is SVGAGI. This CDR3 has 15 amino acids. V dropped 0 bases and J dropped 2 bases, with 9 bases sitting between them. The CDR3 coding sequence is TGTGCCAGCAGTTACTCTTCCGGTTACACAGATACGCAGTATTTT. Its translation: CASSYSSGYTDTQYF.

This clone was counted a few times. J is TRBJ2-3 and V is TRBV4-3, with 8 nucleotides matching TRBD2. Germline V gene lookup returns CDR1 LGHNA and CDR2 YSLEER. Trimming removed 6 bases from V and 6 bases from J; junction bases left unmatched: 14. The CDR3 sequence is 16 residues long. This CDR3 is CASSPHLTSVEDTQYF. As DNA, the CDR3 is TGCGCCAGCAGTCCTCACCTGACTAGCGTGGAGGATACGCAGTATTTT.

The chain uses TRBV7-3 and TRBJ2-3, with 8 bases that match TRBD2. Looked up from germline, CDR1 is SGHTA and CDR2 is FQGTGA. The CDR3 totals 15 residues. Trimming cost V 1 base and J 6 bases; bases outside gene matches: 6. The CDR3 here is CASSLSGGGLDTQYF. The CDR3 DNA follows: TGTGCCAGCAGCTTAAGTGGCGGGGGGCTGGATACGCAGTATTTT.

This clone has just a few counts. The V and J genes are TRBV18 and TRBJ1-6; 10 nucleotides agree with TRBD1. Per germline, CDR1 KGHSH and CDR2 LQKENI. The CDR3 is made up of 16 amino acids. Trimming cost V 5 bases and J 6 bases; bases outside gene matches: 7. CDR3 loop: CASSSRQGAANSPLHF. The CDR3 DNA reads TGTGCCAGCTCATCCCGACAGGGGGCAGCTAATTCACCCCTCCACTTT.

The rearrangement links TRBV23-1 to TRBJ1-4; no clear D gene. TRBV23-1 counts as an open reading frame of uncertain function. CDR3 size: 15 residues. With 3 bases removed from V and 5 bases from J, the gap between germline ends came to 13 bases. For the CDR3, the DNA is TGCGCCAGCAGTCACTCGAGGAGGAAAAATGAAAAACTGTTTTTT. Its protein is CASSHSRRKNEKLFF.

V and J are TRBV27 and TRBJ1-2; 10 nucleotides align to TRBD1. Germline V lookup: CDR1 MNHEY, CDR2 SMNVEV (reference sequence). V shed 5 bases, J shed 6 bases, and the junction held 6 bases outside the gene matches. The CDR3 is 14 residues long. CDR3 coding DNA: TGTGCCAGCAGTCTACGACAGGGGGCTAATGGCTACACCTTC. This sequence encodes CASSLRQGANGYTF.

The V gene is TRBV30, the J gene TRBJ1-2, with a tentative D call TRBD1 (5 bases). The CDR3 is made up of 13 amino acids. CDR1 is GTSNPN, CDR2 SVGIG, per germline (reference sequence). The ends were cut back, 3 bases at V and 7 bases at J, with 15 bases in the middle. CDR3 in DNA: TGTGCCTGGAGGCCCCCGGGGGGTGGTGGCTACACCTTC. It yields the protein CAWRPPGGGGYTF. Variable domain in full (rest from reference TRBV30 and TRBJ1-2): SQTIHQWPATLVQPVGSPLSLECTVEGTSNPNLYWYRQAAGRGLQLLFYSVGIGQISSEVPQNLSASRPQDRQFILSSKKLLLSDSGFYLCAWRPPGGGGYTFGSGTRLTVV.

This chain links TRBV27 with TRBJ2-1; D remains ambiguous. In germline, CDR1 is MNHEY, CDR2 SMNVEV (reference sequence). V gave up 3 bases and J gave up 2 bases, with 8 bases separating them. CDR3 size: 14 residues. The CDR3 DNA follows: TGTGCCAGCAGTTTGCGAGGAACCTACAATGAGCAGTTCTTC. Protein: CASSLRGTYNEQFF.

This clone was counted between two and nine times. The V call is TRBV10-3, the J call TRBJ1-1, with D possibly matching TRBD1 (5 bases). Germline CDR1 ENHRY, CDR2 SYGVKD. The V and J ends lost 10 bases and 1 base respectively, with 13 bases between them. This CDR3 is built from 13 residues. CDR3 nucleotide sequence: TGTGCCACGAGGAAAGGGGAGAACACTGAAGCTTTCTTT. Encoded protein: CATRKGENTEAFF.

The rearrangement uses TRBV18 and TRBJ1-6, with 9 bases that match TRBD1. J lost 5 bases, V lost 2 bases, and 7 bases had no gene match. CDR1 is KGHSH, CDR2 LQKENI, per germline. This CDR3 has 17 amino acids. CDR3 protein: CASSPDLQGANNSPLHF. The CDR3 nucleotides read TGTGCCAGCTCACCAGATTTACAGGGGGCCAATAATTCACCCCTCCACTTT.

The rearrangement uses TRBV4-1 and TRBJ1-5; 7 bases agree with TRBD1. The CDR3 runs to 14 residues. From germline, CDR1 is MGHRA and CDR2 YSYEKL. The ends lost 4 bases at V and 6 bases at J; junction bases unmatched: 6. For the CDR3, the DNA is TGCGCCAGCAGCCTCCAGGGGGAAGGTCAGCCCCAGCATTTT. Translation: CASSLQGEGQPQHF.

The chain has TRBV7-2 and TRBJ1-2; 9 nucleotides align to TRBD1. V shed 4 bases, J shed 1 base, and the junction held 1 base outside the gene matches. CDR1 is SGHTA, CDR2 FQGNSA, per germline. This CDR3 is built from 14 residues. CDR3 protein: CASSSGQGNYGYTF. The CDR3 bases are TGTGCCAGCAGCTCGGGACAGGGTAACTATGGCTACACCTTC.

This clone was picked up one time. The chain couples TRBV28 to TRBJ2-5; possible D gene TRBD2, 5 bases. Trimming shortened V by 5 bases and J by 5 bases, and 12 bases separated the two germline ends. This CDR3 has 13 residues. Germline CDR1 is MDHEN and CDR2 is SYDVKM. The CDR3 coding sequence is TGTGCCAGCAGTACTCGATGGAGGGAGACCCAGTACTTC. Its protein product is CASSTRWRETQYF. Based on the CDR3 plus reference TRBV28 and TRBJ2-5, the full variable domain is DVKVTQSSRYLVKRTGEKVFLECVQDMDHENMFWYRQDPGLGLRLIYFSYDVKMKEKGDIPEGYSVSREKKERFSLILESASTNQTSMYLCASSTRWRETQYFGPGTRLLVL.

The J gene is TRBJ1-5, the V gene TRBV18, with 7 bases aligning to TRBD1. The CDR3 length is 14 residues. V was clipped by 3 bases and J by 5 bases; unmatched bases: 4. Germline V gene sequence: CDR1 KGHSH, CDR2 LQKENI. In nucleotides, the CDR3 is TGTGCCAGCTCACCGACAGGGAGAGATCAGCCCCAGCATTTT. Translation gives CASSPTGRDQPQHF.

The rearrangement links TRBV7-9 to TRBJ2-5; the D gene is possibly TRBD1 (6 bases). The closer fit of TRBJ2-7 to the DNA end suggests the J call may be wrong. The germline V gene has CDR1 SEHNR and CDR2 FQNEAQ (reference sequence). This CDR3 is 13 amino acids long. The DNA for the CDR3 is TGTGCCAGCAGCTTATCAGTCAGGGGCGAGCAGTACTTC. This translates into CASSLSVRGEQYF.

The chain has TRBV6-4 and TRBJ1-1; D is ambiguous. The CDR3 has 14 residues. Between the trimmed V and J ends, which lost 5 bases and 1 base, there was a span of 11 bases. The germline V gene encodes CDR1 MRHNA and CDR2 SNTAGT. CDR3 bases: TGTGCCAGCAGTATCAGTACAGCGAACACTGAAGCTTTCTTT. Protein: CASSISTANTEAFF.